This entry lists 8 T cell receptor beta chains sequenced from one sample in a study of identical twins. TCRdb re-called the 5' RACE reads with MiXCR, one entry per CDR3 protein. Of approximately 600,000 distinct CDR3 sequences listed, nearly 10% are singletons. The same data also contributed to another study, on yellow fever vaccine responses in identical twins.

Sequenced sample: PBMCs. The receptors originated from a woman aged 18-30 years in good health.

This clonotype was picked up many times. The CDR3 sequence is CASSFNTHNEKLFF. CDR3 sequence (DNA): TGTGCCAGCAGTTTTAACACGCATAATGAAAAACTGTTTTTT. The rearrangement uses TRBV27 and TRBJ1-4; D not resolved. The CDR3 spans 14 residues. V dropped 3 bases and J dropped 4 bases, with 9 bases sitting between them. Germline V gene lookup returns CDR1 MNHEY and CDR2 SMNVEV (reference sequence).

In this sample, this clonotype turned up a few times. V gene TRBV4-1 combines with J gene TRBJ2-2; perhaps TRBD1 as D (6 bases). V lost 0 bases, J lost 9 bases, and 11 bases lay in between. CDR3 size: 14 residues. The V gene's germline CDR1 is MGHRA and CDR2 YSYEKL. CDR3 coding DNA: TGCGCCAGCAGCCAAGAAGGGGGTTGGAGGGAGCTGTTTTTT. Translated: CASSQEGGWRELFF.

This clonotype was picked up a small number of times. The V gene is TRBV7-2, the J gene TRBJ2-1; D might be TRBD2 (6 bases). Germline lookup yields CDR1 SGHTA and CDR2 FQGNSA. The V end was cut by 0 bases, the J end by 9 bases, with 15 bases between. The CDR3 contains 15 residues. This chain's CDR3 is CASSLAETSFTEQFF. Here the CDR3 DNA reads TGTGCCAGCAGCTTAGCCGAGACTAGTTTTACTGAGCAGTTCTTC. The full variable domain, rest sourced from reference TRBV7-2 and TRBJ2-1, is GAGVSQSPSNKVTEKGKDVELRCDPISGHTALYWYRQSLGQGLEFLIYFQGNSAPDKSGLPSDRFSAERTGGSVSTLTIQRTQQEDSAVYLCASSLAETSFTEQFFGPGTRLTVL.

This clonotype was recorded many times. V usage is TRBV6-2 or TRBV6-3 and J usage is TRBJ2-1; 7 positions match TRBD2. With V trimmed by 2 bases and J by 3 bases, 4 bases remained unmatched. The CDR3 spans 15 residues. Germline loops: CDR1 MNHEY, CDR2 SVGEGT. The CDR3 reads CASSYGGDYYNEQFF. The CDR3 region has the DNA TGTGCCAGCAGTTACGGGGGGGACTACTACAATGAGCAGTTCTTC.

The V and J genes are TRBV15 and TRBJ2-7; 10 bases are a match to TRBD2. Trimming at V came to 3 bases and at J to 4 bases, leaving 15 bases not matched to a gene. The CDR3 length is 18 residues. Germline lookup yields CDR1 LNHNV and CDR2 YYDKDF (reference sequence). CDR3 amino acids: CATSSRGLAYPHGYEQYF. In nucleotides, the CDR3 is TGTGCCACCAGCAGCCGGGGACTAGCGTACCCCCATGGGTACGAGCAGTACTTC.

The chain is built from TRBV12-3 or TRBV12-4 and TRBJ2-3; D gene uncertain. The V end was cut by 2 bases, the J end by 4 bases, with 10 bases between. The CDR3 length is 14 residues. In DNA, the CDR3 is TGTGCCAGCAGTTTAACTTACCGGCCAGATACGCAGTATTTT. It encodes CASSLTYRPDTQYF.

The table lists this clonotype with many counts. This chain connects TRBV4-3 to TRBJ2-3; D not resolved. Trimming stripped 3 bases from V and 2 bases from J, with 6 bases between. Germline CDR1 LGHNA, CDR2 YSLEER. The CDR3 is made up of 13 amino acids. The CDR3 DNA reads as TGCGCCAGCAGCCATGTCCTCACAGATACGCAGTATTTT. Its translation: CASSHVLTDTQYF.

The V call is TRBV6-1, the J call TRBJ2-3; 9 bases agree with TRBD1. This CDR3 region has 15 residues. V dropped 6 bases and J dropped 6; count of bases not matched to a gene: 10. Germline CDR1 reads MNHNS; CDR2 reads SASEGT. The CDR3 nucleotides read TGTGCCAGCAGCCAGGGACAGGGAGCAGGGGATACGCAGTATTTT. This translates into CASSQGQGAGDTQYF.